One sample yielded the 20 T cell receptor beta chains listed below, sequenced in a study of blood T cell repertoires in COVID-19 (TCRdb year 2020). The protocol used for the library was the immunoSEQ multiplex PCR assay. This is the immuneACCESS table as TCRdb keeps it, with only in-frame sequences that have V and J called. A part of the clones is gone; compared with another copy, unresolved V genes explain less than half, and the rest is unexplained. The sample profile shows over 200,000 clones; 80% to 90% of them were found once. The ten most abundant clones make up roughly 2.7% of the sample. The specimen was peripheral blood. These TCRs come from a young man with COVID-19, enrolled during active disease.

This sequence joins TRBV10-3 and TRBJ2-2, with 7 nucleotides matching TRBD1. Germline loops: CDR1 ENHRY, CDR2 SYGVKD. V lost 6 bases to trimming and J lost 6 bases; unmatched junction nucleotides: 10. The CDR3 sequence is 15 residues long. CDR3 residues: CAIREETGSAGELFF. For the CDR3, the DNA is TGTGCCATCAGAGAGGAGACAGGGTCCGCCGGGGAGCTGTTTTTT.

The rearrangement uses TRBV6-6 and TRBJ1-2; 9 bases are shared with TRBD1. This CDR3 region has 15 residues. Germline CDR1 is MNHNY and CDR2 is SVGAGI (reference sequence). The V segment lost 0 bases and the J segment 6 bases; nucleotides outside the gene matches: 5. The CDR3 sequence is CASSYSGTGRNGYTF. The CDR3 nucleotides read TGTGCCAGCAGTTACTCCGGGACAGGGAGGAATGGCTACACCTTC.

In its sample, this clone was seen a few times. The J gene is TRBJ1-1, the V gene TRBV2; TRBD1 is a possible D gene (5 bases). The germline V gene encodes CDR1 SNHLY and CDR2 FYNNEI. The V end lost 7 bases, the J end lost 5 bases, and 17 bases lay between the germline ends. The CDR3 extends over 14 amino acids. CDR3 in amino acids: CASKGTWGNTEAFF. For the CDR3, the DNA is TGTGCCAGCAAGGGCACATGGGGCAATACTGAAGCTTTCTTT.

The gene calls are TRBV18 and TRBJ1-3, with 7 positions matching TRBD1. From germline, CDR1 is KGHSH and CDR2 LQKENI. The CDR3 is 15 amino acids. Trimming at V came to 1 base and at J to 4 bases, leaving 4 bases not matched to a gene. This CDR3 reads CASSPQTGYGNTIYF. The CDR3 bases are TGTGCCAGCTCACCACAGACAGGGTACGGAAACACCATATATTTT.

The V call is TRBV6-5, the J call TRBJ1-2; 8 nucleotides line up with TRBD1. The germline CDR1 and CDR2 sequences are MNHEY and SVGAGI. V gave up 0 bases and J gave up 6 bases; unmatched junction bases: 3. The CDR3 extends over 14 amino acids. CDR3 DNA: TGTGCCAGCAGTTACTCGAACAGGGGGAATGGCTACACCTTC. Its protein is CASSYSNRGNGYTF.

CDR3 DNA: TGTGCCAGCAGCGTACTCCGGGGGATCAGATCTGGAAACACCATATATTTT. Translating gives CASSVLRGIRSGNTIYF. V is TRBV5-5 and J is TRBJ1-3; the D gene is possibly TRBD1 (5 bases). Germline V gene lookup returns CDR1 SGHKS and CDR2 YYEKEE (reference sequence). Trimming removed 4 bases at V and 1 base at J, with 18 bases between. CDR3 length equals 17 residues.

V is TRBV11-3 and J is TRBJ2-1; D uncertain. The CDR3 totals 15 residues. Trimming shortened V by 2 bases and J by 0 bases, and 8 bases separated the two germline ends. Germline loops: CDR1 SGHNT, CDR2 YENEEA. The CDR3 reads CASSLMSGSYNEQFF. CDR3 DNA sequence: TGTGCCAGCAGCTTAATGTCCGGCTCCTACAATGAGCAGTTCTTC.

This chain links TRBV28 with TRBJ1-6; D unclear. In germline, CDR1 is MDHEN, CDR2 SYDVKM. V was pared by 5 bases and J by 10 bases, with 9 bases between. The CDR3 spans 12 residues. The CDR3 coding sequence is TGTGCCAGCAGTGGTCAGGAATCACCCCTCCACTTT. Translating gives CASSGQESPLHF.

The rearrangement links TRBV19 to TRBJ1-5, with 8 bases aligning to TRBD1. The CDR3 consists of 17 residues. CDR1 and CDR2 from the germline V gene are LNHDA and SQIVND (reference sequence). V was clipped by 6 bases and J by 5 bases; unmatched bases: 15. The DNA of the CDR3 is TGTGCCAGTAGCATTTTAAGGCGACAGGGGAATTATCAGCCCCAGCATTTT. It specifies CASSILRRQGNYQPQHF.

This clone was counted a single time. This rearrangement joins TRBV11-1 to TRBJ2-3, with 15 bases identical to TRBD2. With V trimmed by 4 bases and J by 8 bases, 7 bases remained unmatched. Germline-derived CDR1 and CDR2 are SGHAT and FQDESV (reference sequence). The CDR3 covers 16 residues. CDR3: CASSSGLAGGPGTQYF. The CDR3 DNA follows: TGTGCCAGCAGCTCCGGACTAGCGGGAGGGCCTGGTACGCAGTATTTT.

This clone was counted once. This chain links TRBV5-1 with TRBJ1-1, with 9 bases lining up with TRBD1. J lost 5 bases, V lost 4 bases, and 9 bases had no gene match. The CDR3 loop spans 15 amino acids. Germline V gene data show CDR1 as SGHRS and CDR2 as YFSETQ. CDR3 coding DNA: TGCGCCAGCAGCCCGGACAGGGGAAAGGGGACTGAAGCTTTCTTT. It specifies CASSPDRGKGTEAFF. Full variable domain (rest looked up from reference TRBV5-1 and TRBJ1-1): KAGVTQTPRYLIKTRGQQVTLSCSPISGHRSVSWYQQTPGQGLQFLFEYFSETQRNKGNFPGRFSGRQFSNSRSEMNVSTLELGDSALYLCASSPDRGKGTEAFFGQGTRLTVV.

This chain joins TRBV5-1 and TRBJ2-1, with TRBD2 matching over 10 bases. Trimming removed 1 base from V and 9 bases from J; junction bases left unmatched: 7. The V gene's germline CDR1 is SGHRS and CDR2 YFSETQ. This CDR3 is 15 amino acids long. The CDR3 DNA is TGCGCCAGCAGCTTGACTAGCGGGGCGGCCGGTGAGCAGTTCTTC. Its translation: CASSLTSGAAGEQFF. The whole variable domain, filled in from reference TRBV5-1 and TRBJ2-1, reads KAGVTQTPRYLIKTRGQQVTLSCSPISGHRSVSWYQQTPGQGLQFLFEYFSETQRNKGNFPGRFSGRQFSNSRSEMNVSTLELGDSALYLCASSLTSGAAGEQFFGPGTRLTVL.

Here the CDR3 reads CAWSVWTVGDSPLHF. The CDR3 nucleotides read TGTGCCTGGAGTGTATGGACAGTCGGAGATTCACCCCTCCACTTT. The J gene is TRBJ1-6, the V gene TRBV30; weak D call: TRBD1 (6 bases). The V end was cut by 0 bases, the J end by 8 bases, with 14 bases between. CDR3 length: 15 residues. Germline values: CDR1 GTSNPN, CDR2 SVGIG (reference sequence).

This clone was seen a few times. This chain joins TRBV11-2 and TRBJ1-1, with TRBD1 as a possible D gene (5 bases). Germline V CDR1 and CDR2: SGHAT, FQNNGV. The CDR3 sequence is 14 residues long. V was trimmed by 5 bases and J by 1 base, leaving 11 bases between them. CDR3 region: CASSLQVQNTEAFF. CDR3 sequence (DNA): TGTGCCAGCAGCCTACAGGTTCAGAACACTGAAGCTTTCTTT.

This chain links TRBV24-1 with TRBJ2-3; 9 bases are a match to TRBD1. Germline CDR1 reads KGHDR; CDR2 reads SFDVKD. The length of the CDR3 is 18 residues. V was pared by 3 bases and J by 1 base, with 10 bases of the junction left unmatched. The CDR3 sequence: CATSDTILRDRGTDTQYF. CDR3 nucleotides: TGTGCCACCAGTGATACGATCCTCCGGGACAGGGGCACAGATACGCAGTATTTT.

In this sample, this clone turned up once. J is TRBJ1-6 and V is TRBV30; D gene uncertain. The V end was cut by 5 bases, the J end by 0 bases, with 5 bases between. CDR1 GTSNPN and CDR2 SVGIG come from the germline V gene (reference sequence). The length of the CDR3 is 13 residues. The CDR3 sequence: CAWGSSYNSPLHF. The CDR3 DNA reads TGTGCCTGGGGGAGCTCCTATAATTCACCCCTCCACTTT.

V is TRBV18 and J is TRBJ1-3; D is possibly TRBD1 (6 bases). This CDR3 region has 16 residues. The germline gives CDR1 KGHSH, CDR2 LQKENI. V dropped 3 bases and J dropped 4 bases, with 16 bases sitting between them. The CDR3 region is CASSPDLQGSGNTIYF. The CDR3 nucleotides read TGTGCCAGCTCACCGGACCTACAGGGATCCGGAAACACCATATATTTT.

The chain links TRBV5-1 to TRBJ1-1, with 8 positions matching TRBD1. The CDR3 contains 16 residues. V was clipped by 0 bases and J by 5 bases; unmatched bases: 9. Germline CDR1 and CDR2: SGHRS and YFSETQ. Here the CDR3 reads CASSLAAGGAWTEAFF. Written as DNA, the CDR3 is TGCGCCAGCAGCTTGGCCGCAGGGGGCGCGTGGACTGAAGCTTTCTTT.

The rearrangement uses TRBV19 and TRBJ1-5, with 10 positions matching TRBD1. V was clipped by 3 bases and J by 6 bases; unmatched bases: 8. The CDR3 is made up of 16 amino acids. CDR1 is LNHDA and CDR2 is SQIVND in the germline V gene (reference sequence). CDR3 DNA: TGTGCCAGTAGTATGTTGAGACAGGGGGCGATTCAGCCCCAGCATTTT. Its protein is CASSMLRQGAIQPQHF.

The J gene is TRBJ1-2, the V gene TRBV28; D is uncertain. Trimming took 5 bases from V and 5 from J, leaving 18 bases between them. The CDR3 is made up of 15 amino acids. Germline V CDR1 and CDR2: MDHEN, SYDVKM. The CDR3 DNA follows: TGTGCCAGCAGTCCCCGGCGGCTCGCGCTTTATGGCTACACCTTC. Translation gives CASSPRRLALYGYTF.